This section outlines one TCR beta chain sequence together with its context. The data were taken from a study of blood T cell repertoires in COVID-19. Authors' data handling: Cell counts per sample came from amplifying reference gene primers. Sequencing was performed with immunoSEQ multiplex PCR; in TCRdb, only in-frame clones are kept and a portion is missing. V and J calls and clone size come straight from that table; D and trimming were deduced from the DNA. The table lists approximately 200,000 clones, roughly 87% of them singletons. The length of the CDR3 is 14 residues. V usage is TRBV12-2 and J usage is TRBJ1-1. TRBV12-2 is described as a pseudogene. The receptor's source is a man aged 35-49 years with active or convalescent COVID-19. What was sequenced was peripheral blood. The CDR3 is CASRLARGNTEAFF. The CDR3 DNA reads TGTGCAAGTCGCTTAGCGCGCGGGAACACTGAAGCTTTCTTT.